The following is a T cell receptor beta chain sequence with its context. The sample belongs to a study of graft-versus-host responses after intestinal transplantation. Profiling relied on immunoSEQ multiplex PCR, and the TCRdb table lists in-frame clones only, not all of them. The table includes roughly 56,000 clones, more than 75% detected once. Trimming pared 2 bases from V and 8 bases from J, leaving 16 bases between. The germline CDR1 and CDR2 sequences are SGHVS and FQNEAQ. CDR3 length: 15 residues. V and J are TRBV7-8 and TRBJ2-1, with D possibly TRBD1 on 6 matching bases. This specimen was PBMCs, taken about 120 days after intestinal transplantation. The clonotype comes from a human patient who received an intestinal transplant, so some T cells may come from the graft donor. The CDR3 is CASSLTNRVDYEQFF. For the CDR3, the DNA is TGTGCCAGCAGCTTAACGAACAGGGTAGACTATGAGCAGTTCTTC.